This T cell receptor (beta chain) originates from a study of T cell repertoires in cytomegalovirus infection. TCRdb fed the reads into MiXCR, producing one record per CDR3 protein. The data hold 650,000 to 900,000 distinct CDR3 sequences, with 25% to 35% observed a single time. In its sample, this clonotype was seen a few times. Its specificity is not known. CDR3 length equals 15 residues. Per germline, CDR1 SGHTA and CDR2 FQGTGA. Trimming pared 5 bases from V and 6 bases from J, leaving 16 bases between. V and J are TRBV7-3 and TRBJ2-2; possibly TRBD1 or TRBD2 for D (6 bases each). The sequence was obtained from a human donor in good health (CMV status not recorded). Some clones in this sample may be carry-over from other donors' samples. The input for sequencing was cultured CD8+ T cells from PBMCs, taken from culture after CMV antigen stimulation. CDR3 in amino acids: CASSPLGGWAGELFF. DNA of the CDR3: TGTGCCAGCAGCCCCCTAGGGGGGTGGGCCGGGGAGCTGTTTTTT.